This T cell receptor beta chain was profiled in a study of T cells expressing NK-cell markers. TCRdb derives one entry per CDR3 protein from the 5' RACE reads, leaving out DNA. This table lists some 440,000 distinct CDR3 sequences. Germline V gives CDR1 SEHNR, CDR2 FQNEAQ (reference sequence). This CDR3 contains 18 residues. The chain couples TRBV7-9 to TRBJ2-1; with no DNA, the TCRdb D assignment of TRBD2 cannot be verified. This clonotype was sampled from a woman in her fifties or sixties in good health. Sequenced material: blood T cells: a sorted CD56 or NKG2C T cell subset, CD4+ or CD8+ T cells, or bulk PBMC T cells (not recorded which). CDR3 sequence: CASSLGASGRRVHNEQFF.